This is a list of T cell receptor beta chains from one sample in a study of T-cell memory formation after mild COVID-19. TCRdb re-analysed the 5' RACE reads in MiXCR, keeping a single row per CDR3 protein. The top ten clones hold less than 35% of a sample with 85,000 to 120,000 distinct CDR3 sequences, about 18% of them seen once. Sequencing used PBMCs or a T cell subset sorted from them (not recorded which). These receptors were obtained from an adult woman who had mild COVID-19 (a few samples of this study predate the infection). Cell type and time point are not known. Both conserved end residues are part of each CDR3. A D gene is named only where the DNA matches it firmly. The size entry is marked missing in some rows and otherwise reads once, few, many or a size class.

J: TRBJ1-2; D: .; V: TRBV9; size: .; DNA: TGTGCCAGCAGCGATTCAGAGACAGGTTCCCCTGGCTACACCTTC; CDR3: CASSDSETGSPGYTF
J: TRBJ1-1; D: .; V: TRBV5-6; size: .; DNA: TGTGCCAGCAGCTTGGCCGGACCTGAAGCTTTCTTT; CDR3: CASSLAGPEAFF
J: TRBJ1-2; D: .; V: TRBV23-1; size: .; DNA: TGCGCCAGCAGTCAATCGCGCCCTAACTATGGCTACACCTTC; CDR3: CASSQSRPNYGYTF
J: TRBJ1-1; D: .; V: TRBV25-1; size: .; DNA: TGTGCCAGCAGTAACCTCCCCGTCGACGGGAACACTGAAGCTTTCTTT; CDR3: CASSNLPVDGNTEAFF
J: TRBJ2-7; D: .; V: TRBV4-3; size: .; DNA: TGCGCCAGCAGCCAGACCGACAGCTTCGGGATGGCGCAGTACTTC; CDR3: CASSQTDSFGMAQYF
J: TRBJ2-7; D: TRBD1; V: TRBV5-1; size: few; DNA: TGCGCCAGCAGCTTGGGGACAGGGGGTTACTACGAGCAGTACTTC; CDR3: CASSLGTGGYYEQYF
J: TRBJ1-1; D: TRBD1; V: TRBV6-5; size: .; DNA: TGTGCCAGCAGTGTGACAGGGAAGAACACTGAAGCTTTCTTT; CDR3: CASSVTGKNTEAFF
J: TRBJ1-1; D: .; V: TRBV5-6; size: .; DNA: TGTGCCAGCAGCACCATACCGGGACCCACTGAAGCTTTCTTT; CDR3: CASSTIPGPTEAFF
J: TRBJ1-5; D: .; V: TRBV12-3/TRBV12-4; size: many; DNA: TGTGCCAGCAGTTTAGGGGGCCCCAATCAGCCCCAGCATTTT; CDR3: CASSLGGPNQPQHF
J: TRBJ2-3; D: TRBD2; V: TRBV24-1; size: .; DNA: TGTGCCACCGATAGTCACGGGGGGACCACAGATACGCAGTATTTT; CDR3: CATDSHGGTTDTQYF
J: TRBJ2-1; D: TRBD1; V: TRBV7-9; size: few; DNA: TGTGCCAGCAGCCCTCGGACAGGAGGAAATGAGCAGTTCTTC; CDR3: CASSPRTGGNEQFF
J: TRBJ2-7; D: TRBD1; V: TRBV5-6; size: few; DNA: TGTGCCAGCAGCCCGGACAGGGTCATCGACGAGCAGTACTTC; CDR3: CASSPDRVIDEQYF
J: TRBJ2-2; D: TRBD1; V: TRBV4-1; size: .; DNA: TGCGCCAGCAGCCAAGTTCTCAGGGGGCAAACCGGGGAGCTGTTTTTT; CDR3: CASSQVLRGQTGELFF
J: TRBJ2-1; D: TRBD2; V: TRBV24-1; size: .; DNA: TGTGCCACCTCCCCTGGGGGGGATCGGAGGAATGAGCAGTTCTTC; CDR3: CATSPGGDRRNEQFF
J: TRBJ2-7; D: .; V: TRBV9; size: few; DNA: TGTGCCAGCAGCGTAGGAGGTTCCACCCCCTACGAGCAGTACTTC; CDR3: CASSVGGSTPYEQYF
J: TRBJ2-1; D: .; V: TRBV16; size: .; DNA: TGTGCCAGCAGCCAACGAGGGTATGGGTACAATGAGCAGTTCTTC; CDR3: CASSQRGYGYNEQFF
J: TRBJ1-1; D: TRBD1; V: TRBV6-1; size: .; DNA: TGTGCCAGCAGTGAAGGGAGCAGGGGGTACGCCACTGAAGCTTTCTTT; CDR3: CASSEGSRGYATEAFF
J: TRBJ1-1; D: .; V: TRBV19; size: few; DNA: TGTGCCAGTAGTATCTTCGGGAACACTGAAGCTTTCTTT; CDR3: CASSIFGNTEAFF
J: TRBJ1-1; D: .; V: TRBV7-6; size: .; DNA: TGTGCCAGCAGCTTAGAAGGGAACGTTTTAACTGAAGCTTTCTTT; CDR3: CASSLEGNVLTEAFF
J: TRBJ2-3; D: TRBD1; V: TRBV5-1; size: few; DNA: TGCGCCACCGCCCCGGGACAGGGGGCTTTGGATACGCAGTATTTT; CDR3: CATAPGQGALDTQYF
J: TRBJ1-3; D: TRBD1; V: TRBV7-9; size: .; DNA: TGTGCCAGCAGCTTGAGAGGTGTTCGGTCCGGGACAGGGGGCTATGGTTCTGGAAACACCATATATTTT; CDR3: CASSLRGVRSGTGGYGSGNTIYF
J: TRBJ2-7; D: TRBD2; V: TRBV2; size: .; DNA: TGTGCCAGCAGTCCGGGACTAGCGGGAGTTTGGTACGAGCAGTACTTC; CDR3: CASSPGLAGVWYEQYF
J: TRBJ2-7; D: TRBD2; V: TRBV5-1; size: .; DNA: TGCGCCAGCAGCGCAACCGGGACTAACGAGCAGTACTTC; CDR3: CASSATGTNEQYF
J: TRBJ1-2; D: .; V: TRBV6-4; size: few; DNA: TGTGCCAGCAGTGACTTAAATGGCTACACCTTC; CDR3: CASSDLNGYTF
J: TRBJ2-7; D: TRBD2; V: TRBV10-3; size: .; DNA: TGTGCCATCAGTGACCCTTCAGGGCGGGAGGCTTACGAGCAGTACTTC; CDR3: CAISDPSGREAYEQYF
J: TRBJ2-1; D: .; V: TRBV20-1; size: few; DNA: TGCAGTGCCGAGAAGGACAGCGAAAATGAGCAGTTCTTC; CDR3: CSAEKDSENEQFF
J: TRBJ1-1; D: .; V: TRBV19; size: .; DNA: TGTGCCAGTAGGGGAGGACCGGGGAACACTGAAGCTTTCTTT; CDR3: CASRGGPGNTEAFF
J: TRBJ2-3; D: .; V: TRBV5-6; size: few; DNA: TGTGCCAGCAGGGTAGCGGAGGGAGATACGCAGTATTTT; CDR3: CASRVAEGDTQYF
J: TRBJ2-5; D: TRBD1; V: TRBV6-5; size: .; DNA: TGTGCCAGCCGGACAGGGGAGGTGGCACAGGAGACCCAGTACTTC; CDR3: CASRTGEVAQETQYF
J: TRBJ2-1; D: .; V: TRBV7-6; size: few; DNA: TGTGCCAGCAGCCGAGCTGGGGGGGCCCCATCCTACAATGAGCAGTTCTTC; CDR3: CASSRAGGAPSYNEQFF
J: TRBJ1-3; D: .; V: TRBV4-3; size: .; DNA: TGCGCCAGCAGCCAAGGGCAGGTTTTCTCTGGAAACACCATATATTTT; CDR3: CASSQGQVFSGNTIYF
J: TRBJ2-7; D: TRBD1; V: TRBV27; size: few; DNA: TGTGCCAGCAGTTCCGAGACAGGGTCCATCGAGCAGTACTTC; CDR3: CASSSETGSIEQYF
J: TRBJ2-5; D: .; V: TRBV7-2; size: few; DNA: TGTGCCAGCAGCCCTGATTGGGGAGGAGAGACCCAGTACTTC; CDR3: CASSPDWGGETQYF
J: TRBJ2-7; D: .; V: TRBV27; size: .; DNA: TGTGCCAGCAGTTCAACCCCCGGGGCCCGCTACGAGCAGTACTTC; CDR3: CASSSTPGARYEQYF
J: TRBJ2-1; D: TRBD2; V: TRBV7-2; size: few; DNA: TGTGCCAGCAGCTTAGGAGTCGCGGGAGCCGGGATCTTC; CDR3: CASSLGVAGAGIF
J: TRBJ2-1; D: .; V: TRBV4-1; size: .; DNA: TGCGCCAGCAGCCAAGACTCGGGAATCAATGAGCAGTTCTTC; CDR3: CASSQDSGINEQFF
J: TRBJ1-2; D: TRBD1; V: TRBV10-3; size: .; DNA: TGTGCCATCAGTGGACCGGGGACAGGGGTCAACTATGGCTACACCTTC; CDR3: CAISGPGTGVNYGYTF
J: TRBJ2-7; D: TRBD1; V: TRBV12-3/TRBV12-4; size: .; DNA: TGTGCCAGCAGTAACCTCGGGCAGGGGGCGAGGGGCTACGAGCAGTACTTC; CDR3: CASSNLGQGARGYEQYF
J: TRBJ2-5; D: TRBD2; V: TRBV6-5; size: few; DNA: TGTGCCAGCAGTCTTGGACTAGGGAGAGAGACCCAGTACTTC; CDR3: CASSLGLGRETQYF
J: TRBJ2-1; D: .; V: TRBV5-1; size: .; DNA: TGCGCCAGCAGCTTGCGTCAGGGGACCCACCGGGAGCAGTTCTTC; CDR3: CASSLRQGTHREQFF
J: TRBJ1-1; D: TRBD1; V: TRBV6-6; size: .; DNA: TGTGCCAGCGGGACAGGGGGGTTGAACACTGAAGCTTTCTTT; CDR3: CASGTGGLNTEAFF
J: TRBJ1-2; D: .; V: TRBV7-2; size: .; DNA: TGTGCCAGAGTTACAGGTCCCTATGGCTACACCTTC; CDR3: CARVTGPYGYTF
J: TRBJ1-2; D: TRBD1; V: TRBV7-6; size: .; DNA: TGTGCCAGCAGCGACCCGGGACAGGGGATCTATGGCTACACCTTC; CDR3: CASSDPGQGIYGYTF
J: TRBJ2-3; D: TRBD1; V: TRBV6-2/TRBV6-3; size: .; DNA: TGTGCCAGCAGTCGACAGGGAGATACGCAGTATTTT; CDR3: CASSRQGDTQYF
J: TRBJ2-3; D: .; V: TRBV11-1; size: few; DNA: TGTGCCAGCAGCTCCAACACAGATACGCAGTATTTT; CDR3: CASSSNTDTQYF
J: TRBJ1-1; D: .; V: TRBV9; size: few; DNA: TGTGCCAGCAGCGTAGGTGATCTCACTGAAGCTTTCTTT; CDR3: CASSVGDLTEAFF
J: TRBJ1-2; D: .; V: TRBV29-1; size: .; DNA: TGCAGCGTTGAAGATCTTGTGGGGACCTATGGCTACACCTTC; CDR3: CSVEDLVGTYGYTF
J: TRBJ2-1; D: TRBD2; V: TRBV5-6; size: .; DNA: TGTGCCAGCAGCTCCGCTAGGGGACTAGCGGGAGTCAATGAGCAGTTCTTC; CDR3: CASSSARGLAGVNEQFF
J: TRBJ2-7; D: .; V: TRBV25-1; size: .; DNA: TGTGCCAGCAGTAGAGGTGAGCAGTACTTC; CDR3: CASSRGEQYF